This TCR beta chain is from a study of T cells after yellow fever vaccination. Study-level results: The study re-detected most primary-vaccination clones after the booster (approximately 97% CD4, 88% CD8).

Germline CDR1 SGHKS, CDR2 YYEKEE (reference sequence). With 1 base clipped from V and 2 bases from J, the junction kept 10 bases outside the gene matches. This CDR3 has 18 residues. TCRdb ran MiXCR on the 5' RACE reads and lists one entry per CDR3 protein. The sample consists of hundreds of thousands of distinct CDR3 sequences, about 5.2% of them appearing once. This clonotype was observed a handful of times. Its antigen is unknown. The chain is built from TRBV5-5 and TRBJ1-4; TRBD1 matches 8 bases. The source of this sequence is a man between 18 and 29 years old who received the YFV17D yellow fever vaccine. The material was CD4+ T cells sorted from PBMCs, obtained on the day of the yellow fever booster vaccination. The CDR3, as DNA: TGTGCCAGCAGCTTGCCGACAGGGGCGATGGCGACTAATGAAAAACTGTTTTTT. This sequence encodes CASSLPTGAMATNEKLFF.